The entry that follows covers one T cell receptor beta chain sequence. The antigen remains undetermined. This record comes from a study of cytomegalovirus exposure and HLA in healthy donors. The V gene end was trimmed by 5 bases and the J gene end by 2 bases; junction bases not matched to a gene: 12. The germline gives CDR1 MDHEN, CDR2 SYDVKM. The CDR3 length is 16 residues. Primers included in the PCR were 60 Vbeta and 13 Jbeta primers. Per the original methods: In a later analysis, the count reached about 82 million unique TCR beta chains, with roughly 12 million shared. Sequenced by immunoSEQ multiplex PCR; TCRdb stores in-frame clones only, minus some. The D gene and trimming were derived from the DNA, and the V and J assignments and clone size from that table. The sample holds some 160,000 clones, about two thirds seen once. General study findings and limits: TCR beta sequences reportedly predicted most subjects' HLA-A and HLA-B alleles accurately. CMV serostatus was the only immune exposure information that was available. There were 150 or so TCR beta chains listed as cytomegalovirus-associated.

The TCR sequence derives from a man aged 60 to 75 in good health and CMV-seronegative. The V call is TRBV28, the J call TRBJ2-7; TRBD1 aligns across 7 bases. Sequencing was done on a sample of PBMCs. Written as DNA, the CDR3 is TGTGCCAGCAGTCAGGTCGGGACAGCCACTCCCTACGAGCAGTACTTC. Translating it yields CASSQVGTATPYEQYF.